These 7 T cell receptor beta chains came from one sample sequenced in a study of tumour-infiltrating T cells in Burkitt lymphoma. Data came from immunoSEQ multiplex PCR; TCRdb stores just in-frame clones and leaves some out. The sample consists of 110 to 150 clones, 15% to 20% of them appearing once. Sequences were obtained from tumor tissue. The receptors come from a human donor with Burkitt lymphoma.

The table lists this clone with a few counts. This sequence joins TRBV15 and TRBJ2-3, with D perhaps TRBD2 (6 bases). The CDR3 runs to 16 residues. Germline CDR1 reads LNHNV; CDR2 reads YYDKDF (reference sequence). V gave up 3 bases and J gave up 1 base, with 14 bases separating them. The CDR3: CATSSLRRGGTDTQYF. The CDR3 DNA reads TGTGCCACCAGCAGTCTCCGGCGGGGAGGCACAGATACGCAGTATTTT.

Only a few counts were recorded for this clone. The chain is built from TRBV4-2 and TRBJ1-5; the match to TRBD1 covers 7 bases. The V and J ends lost 0 bases and 0 bases, in that order; junction bases with no gene match: 5. Germline V gives CDR1 LGHNA, CDR2 YNFKEQ. CDR3 size: 17 residues. The CDR3 reads CASSQDLGQDSNQPQHF. The CDR3 coding sequence is TGTGCCAGCAGCCAAGATCTCGGACAGGATAGCAATCAGCCCCAGCATTTT.

This clone showed up just a few times. V gene TRBV2 combines with J gene TRBJ1-5; a possible D gene is TRBD1 (6 bases). Trimming left V 4 bases short and J 11 bases short, with 12 bases between. CDR3 length: 12 amino acids. Germline lookup yields CDR1 SNHLY and CDR2 FYNNEI. The CDR3, as DNA: TGTGCCAGCAGTGGGCCCGGGACAACCCAGCATTTT. The encoded protein is CASSGPGTTQHF. Looking up the rest from reference TRBV2 and TRBJ1-5 gives the full variable domain: EPEVTQTPSHQVTQMGQEVILRCVPISNHLYFYWYRQILGQKVEFLVSFYNNEISEKSEIFDDQFSVERPDGSNFTLKIRSTKLEDSAMYFCASSGPGTTQHFGDGTRLSIL.

This clone was recorded a few times. The rearrangement joins TRBV27 to TRBJ2-6; 9 bases agree with TRBD1. The germline CDR1 and CDR2 sequences are MNHEY and SMNVEV (reference sequence). This CDR3 is 20 amino acids long. V lost 2 bases, J lost 4 bases, and 15 bases stayed unmatched. The CDR3 protein is CASSLRGTGGRLSGANVLTF. The CDR3, as DNA: TGTGCCAGCAGTTTACGGGGTACAGGGGGCCGATTATCAGGGGCCAACGTCCTGACTTTC. The whole variable domain, remainder taken from reference TRBV27 and TRBJ2-6, is EAQVTQNPRYLITVTGKKLTVTCSQNMNHEYMSWYRQDPGLGLRQIYYSMNVEVTDKGDVPEGYKVSRKEKRNFPLILESPSPNQTSLYFCASSLRGTGGRLSGANVLTFGAGSRLTVL.

This clone was seen a few times. The genes are TRBV18 and TRBJ2-7; perhaps TRBD1 as D (5 bases). CDR1 KGHSH and CDR2 LQKENI come from the germline V gene. This CDR3 contains 15 residues. V lost 0 bases, J lost 3 bases, and 12 bases lay in between. CDR3 residues: CASSPPQGRNYEQYF. For the CDR3, the DNA is TGTGCCAGCTCACCACCGCAGGGTCGTAACTACGAGCAGTACTTC. The whole variable domain, filled in from reference TRBV18 and TRBJ2-7, reads NAGVMQNPRHLVRRRGQEARLRCSPMKGHSHVYWYRQLPEEGLKFMVYLQKENIIDESGMPKERFSAEFPKEGPSILRIQQVVRGDSAAYFCASSPPQGRNYEQYFGPGTRLTVT.

The chain recombines TRBV5-4 with TRBJ2-5; D is unresolved. The CDR3 runs to 13 residues. Deletions cut 2 bases from V and 5 bases from J, with 10 bases between. CDR1 is SGHNT and CDR2 is YYREEE in the germline V gene (reference sequence). The CDR3 nucleotides read TGTGCCAGCAGCTTTAAGGGTGTGGAGACCCAGTACTTC. Protein product: CASSFKGVETQYF.

The rearrangement joins TRBV9 to TRBJ2-3; TRBD1 aligns across 9 bases. Germline assignment: CDR1 SGDLS and CDR2 YYNGEE. Germline trimming cut 0 bases from V and 5 bases from J; bases unmatched to any gene: 13. The CDR3 sequence is 18 residues long. The CDR3 reads CASSVAGYGTGSGDTQYF. The CDR3 nucleotides read TGTGCCAGCAGCGTAGCTGGTTACGGGACAGGGTCGGGAGATACGCAGTATTTT.